This TCR beta chain was recovered during a study of blood T cell repertoires in COVID-19. At the level of the study: Some COVID-19 samples were acute and others convalescent; all came from the United States, Italy and Spain.

This clone was observed once. J was trimmed by 4 bases and V by 3 bases; bases with no gene match: 4. The V gene's germline CDR1 is LGHDT and CDR2 YNNKEL (reference sequence). The CDR3 is 17 amino acids. Participants reported their clinical history, and cohort assignment relied on those reports. Measured with immunoSEQ multiplex PCR; TCRdb has only the in-frame clones, and not every one. The data show roughly 200,000 clones, 80% to 90% seen once. This TCR was recovered from a woman in her 40s with acute COVID-19. Input material: PBMCs or T cells enriched from blood (not recorded which). V gene TRBV3-1 (or the pseudogene TRBV3-2) combines with J gene TRBJ2-2, with 14 bases matching TRBD2. The CDR3 here is CASSQTSGRVGTGELFF. The DNA of the CDR3 is TGTGCCAGCAGCCAGACTAGCGGGAGGGTCGGCACCGGGGAGCTGTTTTTT.